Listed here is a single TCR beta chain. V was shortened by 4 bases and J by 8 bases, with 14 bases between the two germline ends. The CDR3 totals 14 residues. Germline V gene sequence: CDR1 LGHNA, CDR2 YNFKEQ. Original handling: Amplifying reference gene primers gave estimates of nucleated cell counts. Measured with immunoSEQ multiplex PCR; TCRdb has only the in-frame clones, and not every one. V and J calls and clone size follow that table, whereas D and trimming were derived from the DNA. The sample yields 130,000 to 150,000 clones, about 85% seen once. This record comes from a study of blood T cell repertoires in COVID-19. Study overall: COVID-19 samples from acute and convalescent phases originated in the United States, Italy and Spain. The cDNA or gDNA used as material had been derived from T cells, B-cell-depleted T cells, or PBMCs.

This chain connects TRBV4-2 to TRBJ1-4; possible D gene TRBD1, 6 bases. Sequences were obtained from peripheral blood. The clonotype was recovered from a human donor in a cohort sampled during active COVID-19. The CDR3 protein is CASSRGGAQEKLFF. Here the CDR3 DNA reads TGTGCCAGCAGCCGCGGGGGGGCACAGGAAAAACTGTTTTTT.